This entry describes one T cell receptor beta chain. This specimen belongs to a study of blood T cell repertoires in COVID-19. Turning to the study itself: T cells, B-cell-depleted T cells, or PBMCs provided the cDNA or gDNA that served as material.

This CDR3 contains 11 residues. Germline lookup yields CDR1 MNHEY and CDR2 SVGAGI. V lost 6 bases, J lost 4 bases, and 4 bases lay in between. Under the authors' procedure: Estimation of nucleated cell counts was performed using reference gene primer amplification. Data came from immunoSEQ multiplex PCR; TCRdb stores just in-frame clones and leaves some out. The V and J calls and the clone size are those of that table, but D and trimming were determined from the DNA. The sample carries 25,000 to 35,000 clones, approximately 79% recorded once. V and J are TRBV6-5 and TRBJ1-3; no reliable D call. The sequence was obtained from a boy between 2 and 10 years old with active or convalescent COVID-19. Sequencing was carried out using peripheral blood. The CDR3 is CASRLGNTIYF. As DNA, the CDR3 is TGTGCCAGCAGACTGGGAAACACCATATATTTT.